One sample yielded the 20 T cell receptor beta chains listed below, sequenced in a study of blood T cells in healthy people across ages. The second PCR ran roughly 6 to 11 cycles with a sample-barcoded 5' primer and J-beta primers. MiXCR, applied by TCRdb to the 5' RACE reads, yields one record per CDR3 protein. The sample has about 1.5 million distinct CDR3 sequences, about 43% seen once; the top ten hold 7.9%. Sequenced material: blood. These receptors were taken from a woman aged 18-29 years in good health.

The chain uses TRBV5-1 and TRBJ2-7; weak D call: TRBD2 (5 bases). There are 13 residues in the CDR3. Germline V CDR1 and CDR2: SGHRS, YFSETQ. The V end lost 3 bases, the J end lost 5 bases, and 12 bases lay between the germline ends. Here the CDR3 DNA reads TGCGCCAGCAGCTACGAGGGTTTGGACGAGCAGTACTTC. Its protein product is CASSYEGLDEQYF.

CDR3 DNA sequence: TGTGCCAGCAGTCCCCCGGGACAGAACTACGAGCAGTACTTC. It codes for CASSPPGQNYEQYF. The chain employs TRBV6-5 and TRBJ2-7; 7 bases align to TRBD1. Unmatched junction bases numbered 7, after V lost 5 bases and J lost 3 bases. The CDR3 runs to 14 residues. Germline V gene lookup returns CDR1 MNHEY and CDR2 SVGAGI.

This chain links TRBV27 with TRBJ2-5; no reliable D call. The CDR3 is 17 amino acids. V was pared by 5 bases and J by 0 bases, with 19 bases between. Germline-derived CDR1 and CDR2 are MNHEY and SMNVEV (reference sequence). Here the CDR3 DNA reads TGTGCCAGCAGTCCGATAAAGGGCTGGGGATACCAAGAGACCCAGTACTTC. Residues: CASSPIKGWGYQETQYF.

CDR3 loop: CASSLGLARGHEQYF. CDR3 DNA sequence: TGTGCCAGCAGCTTGGGACTAGCCCGAGGCCACGAGCAGTACTTC. J is TRBJ2-7 and V is TRBV7-2; TRBD2 aligns across 9 bases. Germline lookup yields CDR1 SGHTA and CDR2 FQGNSA. The CDR3 is 15 residues long. V lost 3 bases to trimming and J lost 5 bases; unmatched junction nucleotides: 8.

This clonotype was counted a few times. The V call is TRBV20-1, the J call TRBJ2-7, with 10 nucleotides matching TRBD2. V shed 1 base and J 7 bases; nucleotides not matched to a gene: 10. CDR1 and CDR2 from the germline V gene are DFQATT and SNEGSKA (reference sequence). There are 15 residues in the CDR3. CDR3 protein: CSARGGLAGVGEQYF. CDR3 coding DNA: TGCAGTGCTAGAGGGGGCCTAGCGGGAGTTGGGGAGCAGTACTTC.

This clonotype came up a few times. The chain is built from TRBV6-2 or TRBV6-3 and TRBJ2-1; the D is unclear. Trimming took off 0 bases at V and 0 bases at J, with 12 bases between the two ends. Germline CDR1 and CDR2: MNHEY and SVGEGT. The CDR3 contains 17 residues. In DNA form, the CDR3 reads TGTGCCAGCAGTTACTCAGCCTCCCTGAGCTCCTACAATGAGCAGTTCTTC. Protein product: CASSYSASLSSYNEQFF.

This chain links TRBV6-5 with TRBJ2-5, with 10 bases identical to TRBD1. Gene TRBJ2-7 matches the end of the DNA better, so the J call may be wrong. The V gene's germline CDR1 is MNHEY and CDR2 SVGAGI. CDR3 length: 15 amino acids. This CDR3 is CASSQPGQGLYEQYF. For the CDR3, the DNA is TGTGCCAGCAGTCAACCGGGACAGGGGCTTTACGAGCAGTACTTC.

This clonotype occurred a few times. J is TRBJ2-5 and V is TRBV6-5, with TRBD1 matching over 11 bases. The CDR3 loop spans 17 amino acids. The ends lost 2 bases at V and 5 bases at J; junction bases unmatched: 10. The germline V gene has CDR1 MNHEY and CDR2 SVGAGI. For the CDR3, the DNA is TGTGCCAGCAGTTACCGGGGACAGGGGGTCATTCAGGAGACCCAGTACTTC. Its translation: CASSYRGQGVIQETQYF.

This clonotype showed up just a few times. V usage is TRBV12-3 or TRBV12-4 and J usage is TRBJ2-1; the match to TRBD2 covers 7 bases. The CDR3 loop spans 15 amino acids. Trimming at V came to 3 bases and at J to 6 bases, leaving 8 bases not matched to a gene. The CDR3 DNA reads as TGTGCCAGCAGTTTGGGCGGGGGAAGCACCAATGAGCAGTTCTTC. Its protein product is CASSLGGGSTNEQFF.

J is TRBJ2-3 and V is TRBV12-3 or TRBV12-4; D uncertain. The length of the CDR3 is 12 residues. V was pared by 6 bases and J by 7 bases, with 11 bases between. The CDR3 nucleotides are TGTGCCAGCAGCACCTCCCTGAATACGCAGTATTTT. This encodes CASSTSLNTQYF.

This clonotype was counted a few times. The CDR3: CSARPPNELDTQYF. CDR3 bases: TGCAGTGCTAGGCCCCCAAATGAGCTCGATACGCAGTATTTT. This chain joins TRBV20-1 and TRBJ2-3; D is unclear. The germline CDR1 and CDR2 sequences are DFQATT and SNEGSKA (reference sequence). Trimming pared 3 bases from V and 6 bases from J, leaving 16 bases between. The CDR3 has 14 residues.

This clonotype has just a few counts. The CDR3 DNA is TGCAGTGCTAGACTTACGCCGACTGGAAGCACGCAGTATTTT. It is translated as CSARLTPTGSTQYF. This rearrangement joins TRBV20-1 to TRBJ2-3; D gene ambiguous. Trimming took 2 bases from V and 9 from J, leaving 18 bases between them. The CDR3 length is 14 residues. Germline CDR1 DFQATT, CDR2 SNEGSKA (reference sequence).

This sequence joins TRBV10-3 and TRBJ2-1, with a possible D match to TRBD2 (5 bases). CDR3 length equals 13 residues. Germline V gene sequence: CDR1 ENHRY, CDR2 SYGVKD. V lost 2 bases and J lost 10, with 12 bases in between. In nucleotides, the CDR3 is TGTGCCATCAGTGAGGGGCAAGACTACGAGCAGTTCTTC. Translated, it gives CAISEGQDYEQFF.

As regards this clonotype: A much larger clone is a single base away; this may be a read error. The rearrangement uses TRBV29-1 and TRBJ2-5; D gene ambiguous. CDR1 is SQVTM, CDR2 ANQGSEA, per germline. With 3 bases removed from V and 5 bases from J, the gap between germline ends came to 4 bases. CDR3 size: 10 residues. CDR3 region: CSVEAETQYF. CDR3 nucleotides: TGCAGCGTTGAGGCTGAGACCCAGTACTTC.

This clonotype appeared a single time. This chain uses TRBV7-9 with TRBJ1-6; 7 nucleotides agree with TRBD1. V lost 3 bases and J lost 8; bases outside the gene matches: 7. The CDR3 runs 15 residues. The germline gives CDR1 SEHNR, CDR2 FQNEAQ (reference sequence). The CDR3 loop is CASSFRDRGHSPLHF. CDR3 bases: TGTGCCAGCAGCTTCCGGGATAGGGGGCATTCACCCCTCCACTTT.

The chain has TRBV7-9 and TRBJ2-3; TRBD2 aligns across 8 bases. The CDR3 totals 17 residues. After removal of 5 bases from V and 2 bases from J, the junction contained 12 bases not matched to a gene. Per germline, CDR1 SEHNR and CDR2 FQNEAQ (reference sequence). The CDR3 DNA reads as TGTGCCAGCAGCCCCTCGTCGAGAGCGGGGGACACAGATACGCAGTATTTT. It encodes CASSPSSRAGDTDTQYF.

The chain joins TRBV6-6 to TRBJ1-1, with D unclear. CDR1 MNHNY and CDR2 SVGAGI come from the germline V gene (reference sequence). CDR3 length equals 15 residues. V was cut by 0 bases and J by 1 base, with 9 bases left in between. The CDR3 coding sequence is TGTGCCAGCAGTTACTCGTCAGGAGCGAACACTGAAGCTTTCTTT. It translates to CASSYSSGANTEAFF.

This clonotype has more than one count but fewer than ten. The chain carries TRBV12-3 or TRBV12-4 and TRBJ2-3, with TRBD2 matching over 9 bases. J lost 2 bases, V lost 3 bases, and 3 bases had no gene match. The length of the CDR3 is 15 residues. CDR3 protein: CASSFRGLATDTQYF. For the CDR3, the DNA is TGTGCCAGCAGTTTTAGGGGACTAGCCACAGATACGCAGTATTTT.

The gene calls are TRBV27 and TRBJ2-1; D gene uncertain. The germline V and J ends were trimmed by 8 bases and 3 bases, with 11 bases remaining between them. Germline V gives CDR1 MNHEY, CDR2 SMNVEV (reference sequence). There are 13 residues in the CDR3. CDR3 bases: TGTGCCAGCGGAGCCGGAAGCTACAATGAGCAGTTCTTC. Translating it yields CASGAGSYNEQFF.

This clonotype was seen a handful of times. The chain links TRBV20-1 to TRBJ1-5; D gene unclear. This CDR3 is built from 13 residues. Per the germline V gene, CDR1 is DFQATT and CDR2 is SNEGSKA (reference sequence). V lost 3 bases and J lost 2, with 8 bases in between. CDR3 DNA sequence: TGCAGTGCTAGGAAGATTGGCAATCAGCCCCAGCATTTT. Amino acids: CSARKIGNQPQHF.